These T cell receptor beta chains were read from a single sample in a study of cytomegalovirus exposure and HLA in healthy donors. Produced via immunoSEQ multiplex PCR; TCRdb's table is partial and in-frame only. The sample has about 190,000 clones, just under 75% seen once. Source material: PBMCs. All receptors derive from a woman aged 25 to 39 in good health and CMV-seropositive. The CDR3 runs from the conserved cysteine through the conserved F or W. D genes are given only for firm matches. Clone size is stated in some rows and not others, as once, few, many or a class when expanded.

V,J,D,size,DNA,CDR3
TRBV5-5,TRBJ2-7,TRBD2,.,TGTGCCAGCAGTCTGACTAGCGGGAGGGCTTACGAGCAGTACTTC,CASSLTSGRAYEQYF
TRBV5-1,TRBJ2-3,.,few,TGCGCCAGCAGCTTGGTGGCAGGCACAGATACGCAGTATTTT,CASSLVAGTDTQYF
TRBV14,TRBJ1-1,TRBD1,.,TGTGCCAGCAGCCAAGGGACAGGGAGGGCTTTCTTT,CASSQGTGRAFF
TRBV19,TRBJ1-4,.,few,TGTGCCAGTAGGAATACAGACGCAACTAATGAAAAACTGTTTTTT,CASRNTDATNEKLFF
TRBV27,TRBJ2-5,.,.,TGTGCCAGCAGTTTAGAGCGCAGACGAGTGGAGACCCAGTACTTC,CASSLERRRVETQYF
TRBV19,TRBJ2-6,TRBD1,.,TGTGCCAGTAGACACCCAATGGGACAGGGGAATGGGGCCAACGTCCTGACTTTC,CASRHPMGQGNGANVLTF
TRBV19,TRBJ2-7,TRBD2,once,TGTGCCAGTAGATCCCCGGGACTAGCGGGATACGAGCAGTACTTC,CASRSPGLAGYEQYF
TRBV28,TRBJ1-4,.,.,TGTGCCAGCAGCACCGACATAGAAAAACTGTTTTTT,CASSTDIEKLFF
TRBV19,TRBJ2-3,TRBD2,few,TGTGCCAGCCACCATAGCGGGAGCGGGGCTAGCACAGATACGCAGTATTTT,CASHHSGSGASTDTQYF
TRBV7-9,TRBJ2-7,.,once,TGTGCCAGCAGCTTAGAACAGGGCTACGAGCAGTACTTC,CASSLEQGYEQYF
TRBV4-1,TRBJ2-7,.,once,TGCGCCAGCAGCCAAGAAACAGGAACCTACGAGCAGTACTTC,CASSQETGTYEQYF
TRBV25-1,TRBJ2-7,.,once,TGTGCCAGCAGTAAGTCAACCGGGGAGCAGTACTTC,CASSKSTGEQYF
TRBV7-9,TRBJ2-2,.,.,TGTGCCAGCAGCCCGCTGGTCAGGGGCGGGGAGCTGTTTTTT,CASSPLVRGGELFF
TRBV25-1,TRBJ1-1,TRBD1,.,TGTGCCAGCAGTATCCGGACAGGGATGAACACTGAAGCTTTCTTT,CASSIRTGMNTEAFF
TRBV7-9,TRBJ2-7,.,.,TGTGCCAGCAGCCCACCCTGGGCAGGGGAGCAGTACTTC,CASSPPWAGEQYF
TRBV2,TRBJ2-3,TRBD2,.,TGTGCCAGCAGCTTAGCGGGAGATGGTACAGATACGCAGTATTTT,CASSLAGDGTDTQYF
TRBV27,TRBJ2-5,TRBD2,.,TGTGCCAGCAGTGACGTCCTAGCGGGAGGAGAGACCCAGTACTTC,CASSDVLAGGETQYF
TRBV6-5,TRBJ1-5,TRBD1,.,TGTGCCAGCAGGACAGGGGGCGCAGGTCAGCCCCAGCATTTT,CASRTGGAGQPQHF
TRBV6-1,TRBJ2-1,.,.,TGTGCCAGCAGTGATGGGCTTAGTGGCAATGAGCAGTTCTTC,CASSDGLSGNEQFF
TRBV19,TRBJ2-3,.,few,TGTGCCAGTAGTAGGGGCAGGGTGGATACGCAGTATTTT,CASSRGRVDTQYF
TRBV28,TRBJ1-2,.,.,TGTGCCAGCAGCAAACAGATGTATAACTATGGCTACACCTTC,CASSKQMYNYGYTF
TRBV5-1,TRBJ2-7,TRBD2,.,TGCGCCAGCAGCTTCGGGACTAGCGGGACCGAGCAGTACTTC,CASSFGTSGTEQYF
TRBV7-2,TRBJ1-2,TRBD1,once,TGTGCCAGCAGCTTACTACAGGGGGGTGGCTACACCTTC,CASSLLQGGGYTF
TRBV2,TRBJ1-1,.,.,TGTGCCAGCAGTGAGCGGGGGAACACTGAAGCTTTCTTT,CASSERGNTEAFF
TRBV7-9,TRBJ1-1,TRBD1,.,TGTGCCAGCAGCCCAACCCGAACAGGGGACACTGAAGCTTTCTTT,CASSPTRTGDTEAFF
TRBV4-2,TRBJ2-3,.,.,TGTGCCAGCAGCCAAGCCGACGGGGGTACAGATACGCAGTATTTT,CASSQADGGTDTQYF
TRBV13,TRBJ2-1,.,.,TGTGCCAGCAGCTTAGGCCTAGATGGTGAGCAGTTCTTC,CASSLGLDGEQFF
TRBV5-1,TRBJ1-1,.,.,TGCGCCAGCAGCGTGGAGGACAGCATGAACACTGAAGCTTTCTTT,CASSVEDSMNTEAFF
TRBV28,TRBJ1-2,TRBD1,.,TGTGCCAGCAGTTTAGGGACAGACTATGGCTACACCTTC,CASSLGTDYGYTF
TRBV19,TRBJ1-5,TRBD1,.,TGTGCCAGTAGTACGCGTATAGGGGGCGAACAGCCCCAGCATTTT,CASSTRIGGEQPQHF
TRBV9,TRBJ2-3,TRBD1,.,TGTGCCAGCAGCGCCGCCGGGACAGGGGTTGTAGATACGCAGTATTTT,CASSAAGTGVVDTQYF
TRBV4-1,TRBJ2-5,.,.,TGCGCCAGCAGCCACCCGGAGAGAAGGGAGACCCAGTACTTC,CASSHPERRETQYF